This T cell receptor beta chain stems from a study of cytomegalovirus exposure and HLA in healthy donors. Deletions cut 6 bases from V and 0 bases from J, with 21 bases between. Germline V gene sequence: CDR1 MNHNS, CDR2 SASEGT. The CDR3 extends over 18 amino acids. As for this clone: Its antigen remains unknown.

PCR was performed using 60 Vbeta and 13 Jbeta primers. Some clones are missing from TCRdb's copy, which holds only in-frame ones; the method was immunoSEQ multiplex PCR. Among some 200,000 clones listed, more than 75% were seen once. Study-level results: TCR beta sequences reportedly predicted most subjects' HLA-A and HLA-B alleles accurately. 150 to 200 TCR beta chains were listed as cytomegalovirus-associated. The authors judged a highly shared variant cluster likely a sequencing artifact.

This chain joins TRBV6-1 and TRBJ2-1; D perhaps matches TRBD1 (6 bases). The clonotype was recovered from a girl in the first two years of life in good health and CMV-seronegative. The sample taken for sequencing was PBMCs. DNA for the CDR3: TGTGCCAGCAGCGAACCTGGGGTCTGGACAGACTCCTACAATGAGCAGTTCTTC. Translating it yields CASSEPGVWTDSYNEQFF.